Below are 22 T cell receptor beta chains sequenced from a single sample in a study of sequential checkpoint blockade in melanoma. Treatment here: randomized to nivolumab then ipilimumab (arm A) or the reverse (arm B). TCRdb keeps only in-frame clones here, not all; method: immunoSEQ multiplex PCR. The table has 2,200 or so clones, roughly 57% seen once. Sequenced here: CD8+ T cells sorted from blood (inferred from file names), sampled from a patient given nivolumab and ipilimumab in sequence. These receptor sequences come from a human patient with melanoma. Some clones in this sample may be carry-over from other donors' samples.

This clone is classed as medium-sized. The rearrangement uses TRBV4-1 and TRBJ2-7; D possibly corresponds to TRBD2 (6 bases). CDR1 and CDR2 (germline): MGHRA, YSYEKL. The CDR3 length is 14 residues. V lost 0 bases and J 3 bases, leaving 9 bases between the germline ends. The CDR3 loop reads CASSQEFGGYEQYF. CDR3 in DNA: TGCGCCAGCAGCCAAGAATTCGGGGGCTACGAGCAGTACTTC.

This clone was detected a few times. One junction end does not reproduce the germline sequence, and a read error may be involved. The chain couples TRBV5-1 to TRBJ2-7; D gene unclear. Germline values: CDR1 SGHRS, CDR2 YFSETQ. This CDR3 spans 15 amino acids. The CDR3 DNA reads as TGCGCCAGCTGCTTTAGCTTGGCTTTTTCCTACGAGCAGTACTTC. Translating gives CASCFSLAFSYEQYF.

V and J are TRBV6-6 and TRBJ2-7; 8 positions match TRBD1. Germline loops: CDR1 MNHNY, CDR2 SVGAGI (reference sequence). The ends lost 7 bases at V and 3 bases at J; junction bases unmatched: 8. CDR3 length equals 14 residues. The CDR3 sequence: CASNDPGQDYEQYF. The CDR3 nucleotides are TGTGCCAGCAACGACCCGGGACAGGACTACGAGCAGTACTTC.

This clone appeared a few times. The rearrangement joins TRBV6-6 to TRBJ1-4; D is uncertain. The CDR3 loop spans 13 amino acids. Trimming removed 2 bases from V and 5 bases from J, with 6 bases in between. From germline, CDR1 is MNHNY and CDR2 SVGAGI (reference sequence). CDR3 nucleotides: TGTGCCAGCAGTTACAGCCCCAATGAAAAACTGTTTTTT. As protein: CASSYSPNEKLFF.

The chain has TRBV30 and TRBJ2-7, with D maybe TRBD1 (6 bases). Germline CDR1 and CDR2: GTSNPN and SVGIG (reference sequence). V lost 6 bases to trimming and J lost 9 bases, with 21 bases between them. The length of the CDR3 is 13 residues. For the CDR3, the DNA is TGTGCCTGTGAGAGGACAGATGTTTCCGGGCAGTACTTC. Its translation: CACERTDVSGQYF. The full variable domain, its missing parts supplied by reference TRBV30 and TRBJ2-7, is SQTIHQWPATLVQPVGSPLSLECTVEGTSNPNLYWYRQAAGRGLQLLFYSVGIGQISSEVPQNLSASRPQDRQFILSSKKLLLSDSGFYLCACERTDVSGQYFGPGTRLTVT.

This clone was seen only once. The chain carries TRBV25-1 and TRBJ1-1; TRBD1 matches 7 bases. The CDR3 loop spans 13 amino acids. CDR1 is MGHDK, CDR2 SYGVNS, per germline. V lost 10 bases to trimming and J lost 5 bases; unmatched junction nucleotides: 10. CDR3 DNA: TGTGCCACAACCAGGGGGGAATGGACTGAAGCTTTCTTT. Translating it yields CATTRGEWTEAFF.

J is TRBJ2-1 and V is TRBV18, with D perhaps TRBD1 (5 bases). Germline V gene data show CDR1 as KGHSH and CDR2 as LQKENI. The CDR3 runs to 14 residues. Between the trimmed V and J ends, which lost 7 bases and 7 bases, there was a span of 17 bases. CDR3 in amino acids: CASFDSRQGNEQFF. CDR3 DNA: TGTGCCAGCTTCGACAGCCGCCAAGGGAATGAGCAGTTCTTC.

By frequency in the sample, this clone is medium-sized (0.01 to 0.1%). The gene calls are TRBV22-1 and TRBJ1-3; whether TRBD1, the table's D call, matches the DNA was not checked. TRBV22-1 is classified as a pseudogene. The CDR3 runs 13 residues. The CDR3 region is CPGSGGLGNTIYF. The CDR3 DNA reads TGTCCTGGGAGCGGGGGGCTCGGAAACACCATATATTTT.

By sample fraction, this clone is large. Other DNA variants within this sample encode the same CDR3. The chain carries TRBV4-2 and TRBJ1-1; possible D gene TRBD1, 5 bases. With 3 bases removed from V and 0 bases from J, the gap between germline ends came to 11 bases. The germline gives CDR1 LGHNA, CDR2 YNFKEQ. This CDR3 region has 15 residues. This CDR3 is CASSQQDNMNTEAFF. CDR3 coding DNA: TGTGCCAGCAGCCAGCAGGACAACATGAACACTGAAGCTTTCTTT.

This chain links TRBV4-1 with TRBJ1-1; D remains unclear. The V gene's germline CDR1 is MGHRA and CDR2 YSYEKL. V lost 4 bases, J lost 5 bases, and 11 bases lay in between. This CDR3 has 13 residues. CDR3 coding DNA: TGCGCCAGCAGCCTACGGGAGGTAACTGAAGCTTTCTTT. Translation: CASSLREVTEAFF.

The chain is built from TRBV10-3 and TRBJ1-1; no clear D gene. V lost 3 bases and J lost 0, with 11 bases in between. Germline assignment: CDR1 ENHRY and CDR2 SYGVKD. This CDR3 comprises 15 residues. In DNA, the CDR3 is TGTGCCATCAGTGAATGGCAGGCGTTGAACACTGAAGCTTTCTTT. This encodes CAISEWQALNTEAFF.

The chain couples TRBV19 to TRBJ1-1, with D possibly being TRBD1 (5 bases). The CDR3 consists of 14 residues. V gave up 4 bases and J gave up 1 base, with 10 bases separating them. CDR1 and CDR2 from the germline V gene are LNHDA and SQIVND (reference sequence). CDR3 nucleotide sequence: TGTGCCAGTAGTAGTAGGCAGGGGAACACTGAAGCTTTCTTT. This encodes CASSSRQGNTEAFF.

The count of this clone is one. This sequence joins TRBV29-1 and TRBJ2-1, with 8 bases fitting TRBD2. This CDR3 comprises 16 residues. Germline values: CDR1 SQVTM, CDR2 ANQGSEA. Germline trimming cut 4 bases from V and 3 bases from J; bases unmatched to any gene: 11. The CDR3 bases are TGCAGCGTTGTCCCTCCAACTAGCGGAGACTACAATGAGCAGTTCTTC. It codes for CSVVPPTSGDYNEQFF.

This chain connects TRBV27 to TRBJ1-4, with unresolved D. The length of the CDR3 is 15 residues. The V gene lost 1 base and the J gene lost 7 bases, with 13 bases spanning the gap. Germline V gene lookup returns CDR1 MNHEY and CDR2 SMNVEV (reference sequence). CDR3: CASSLLLGWGEKLFF. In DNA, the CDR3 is TGTGCCAGCAGTTTATTACTAGGATGGGGTGAAAAACTGTTTTTT.

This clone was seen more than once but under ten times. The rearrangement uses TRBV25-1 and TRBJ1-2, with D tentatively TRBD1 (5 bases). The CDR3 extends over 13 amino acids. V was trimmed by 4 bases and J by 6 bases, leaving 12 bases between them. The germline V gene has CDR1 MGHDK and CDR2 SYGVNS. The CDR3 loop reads CASSGQPSDGYTF. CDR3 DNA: TGTGCCAGCAGTGGACAGCCCTCTGATGGCTACACCTTC.

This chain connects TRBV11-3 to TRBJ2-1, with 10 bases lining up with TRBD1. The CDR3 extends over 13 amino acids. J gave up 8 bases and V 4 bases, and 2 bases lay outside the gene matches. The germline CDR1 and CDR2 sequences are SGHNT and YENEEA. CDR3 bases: TGTGCCAGCAGCTCGGACAGGGGGTATGAGCAGTTCTTC. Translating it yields CASSSDRGYEQFF.

The DNA of the CDR3 is TGTGCCAGCAGCCTAGGACTAGCGGGGGCCCGTTCGTACGAGCAGTACTTC. This translates into CASSLGLAGARSYEQYF. This chain uses TRBV7-2 with TRBJ2-7, with 13 bases aligning to TRBD2. The J segment lost 4 bases and the V segment lost 5 bases, leaving 11 bases of the junction unmatched. From germline, CDR1 is SGHTA and CDR2 FQGNSA. This CDR3 is 17 amino acids long.

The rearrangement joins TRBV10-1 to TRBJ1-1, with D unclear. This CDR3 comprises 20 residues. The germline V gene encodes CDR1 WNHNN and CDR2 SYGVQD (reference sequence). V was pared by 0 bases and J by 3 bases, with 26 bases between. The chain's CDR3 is CASSESGGFRRSDKDTEAFF. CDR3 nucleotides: TGCGCCAGCAGTGAGTCGGGAGGGTTTCGACGTTCGGATAAGGACACTGAAGCTTTCTTT.

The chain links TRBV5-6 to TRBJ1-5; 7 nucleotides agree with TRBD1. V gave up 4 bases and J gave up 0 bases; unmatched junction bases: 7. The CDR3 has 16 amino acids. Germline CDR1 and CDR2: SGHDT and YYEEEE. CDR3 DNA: TGTGCCAGCAGCATCGGGACAGCTTATAGCAATCAGCCCCAGCATTTT. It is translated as CASSIGTAYSNQPQHF.

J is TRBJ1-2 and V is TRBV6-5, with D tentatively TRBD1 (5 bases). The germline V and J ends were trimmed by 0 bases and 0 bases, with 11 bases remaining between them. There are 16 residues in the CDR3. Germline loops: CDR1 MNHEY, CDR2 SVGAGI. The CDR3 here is CASSYSSGPSNYGYTF. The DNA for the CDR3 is TGTGCCAGCAGTTACTCCTCAGGGCCCTCTAACTATGGCTACACCTTC.

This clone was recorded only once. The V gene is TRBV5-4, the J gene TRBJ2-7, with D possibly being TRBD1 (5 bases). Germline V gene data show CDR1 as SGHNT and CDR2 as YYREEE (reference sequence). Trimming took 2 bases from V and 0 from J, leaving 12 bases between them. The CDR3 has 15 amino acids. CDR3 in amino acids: CASSFGVDSSYEQYF. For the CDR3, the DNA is TGTGCCAGCAGCTTTGGGGTCGACAGCTCCTACGAGCAGTACTTC.

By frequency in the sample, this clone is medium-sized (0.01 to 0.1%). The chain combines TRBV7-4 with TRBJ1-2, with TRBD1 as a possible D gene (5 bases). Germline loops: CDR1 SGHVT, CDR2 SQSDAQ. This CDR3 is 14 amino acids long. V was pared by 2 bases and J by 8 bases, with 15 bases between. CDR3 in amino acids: CASSLHPGKWGYTF. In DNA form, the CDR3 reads TGTGCCAGCAGCTTACATCCAGGGAAGTGGGGCTACACCTTC.